This TCR beta chain was sequenced during a study of T cell responses to AZD1222 COVID-19 vaccine. Study-level points and caveats: Donors were chiefly white British, with a greater number of females, and clonal diversity was perhaps underestimated.

Using immunoSEQ multiplex PCR, the repertoire was profiled, and TCRdb retains in-frame clones only, with some absent. This table holds 95,000 or so clones, around nine tenths found once. The CDR3 totals 14 residues. V shed 4 bases, J shed 3 bases, and the junction held 6 bases outside the gene matches. CDR1 and CDR2 from the germline V gene are LGHDT and YNNKEL (reference sequence). Comment on this clone: The antigen remains unidentified.

The clonotype was recovered from an adult in good health. Sequencing was performed on peripheral blood, taken on day 0 of AZD1222 vaccination. The chain recombines TRBV3-1 (or the pseudogene TRBV3-2) with TRBJ2-7; TRBD2 matches 7 bases. Here the CDR3 reads CASSPLGGGYEQYF. The CDR3, as DNA: TGTGCCAGCAGCCCCCTGGGGGGGGGCTACGAGCAGTACTTC.